The rows below give T cell receptor beta chains drawn from one sample of a study of neurological immune-mediated disorders. TCRdb re-derived calls from the 5' RACE reads in MiXCR, one entry per CDR3 protein. Among some 66,000 distinct CDR3 sequences listed, almost 3.5% were seen once. The source material was PBMCs. The receptor source for this set is a man between 35 and 55 years old with multiple sclerosis. Each CDR3 is given with its conserved first and last residue. The D gene is left open where the match is weak.

d_call	v_call	j_call	cdr3_aa
NA	TRBV4-2	TRBJ2-3	CASSQDPAQASTDTQYF
TRBD1	TRBV20-1	TRBJ2-5	CSAETGLHETQYF
TRBD1	TRBV10-3	TRBJ2-7	CAISGGQGRNSYEQYF
TRBD2	TRBV2	TRBJ2-4	CASGLAGENIQYF
TRBD1	TRBV7-2	TRBJ1-2	CASTPGTGRYGYTF
NA	TRBV15	TRBJ2-2	CATPSGPRPGELFF
TRBD1	TRBV2	TRBJ2-1	CASRQGAYNEQFF
NA	TRBV5-1	TRBJ1-2	CASSLFGIGLGGYTF
NA	TRBV29-1	TRBJ2-5	CSVAGTLGNQETQYF
NA	TRBV7-3	TRBJ1-1	CASSLQKNTEAFF
TRBD1	TRBV7-6	TRBJ1-2	CASSLSGTGAHGYTF